In this sample, the clone carrying this T cell receptor (beta chain) turned up a few times. Its specificity is unknown. These data are taken from a study of identical twins. General study points: Model-predicted out-of-frame TCR alpha sharing fell below observed values in monozygotic twins.

Unique molecular identifiers were present on the cDNA, and a universal primer site came from template switching. TCRdb re-analysed the 5' RACE reads in MiXCR, keeping a single row per CDR3 protein. The sample lists about 240,000 distinct CDR3 sequences; roughly a tenth were seen once. V was trimmed by 5 bases and J by 4 bases, leaving 12 bases between them. The CDR3 covers 13 residues. Germline CDR1 is SGHRS and CDR2 is YFSETQ. The rearrangement joins TRBV5-1 to TRBJ1-1; possibly TRBD1 for D (5 bases). The clonotype originates from a man aged 50 or older in good health. Sequencing used memory T cells sorted from blood. In DNA form, the CDR3 reads TGCGCCAGCAGAGAACAGGCGGGCACTGAAGCTTTCTTT. Translation gives CASREQAGTEAFF.